Sequencing of this T cell receptor beta chain was carried out in a study of blood T cell repertoires in COVID-19. Study-level information: Acute and convalescent COVID-19 samples came from the United States, Italy and Spain.

Per the authors' pipeline: For nucleated cells, counts were estimated from reference gene primer amplification. The method was immunoSEQ multiplex PCR; TCRdb's version includes in-frame clones alone and lacks a portion of them. Clone size and the V and J calls come from that table; the DNA yielded D and trimming. The table has 110,000 to 150,000 clones, around 72% seen once; the top ten hold 1.5% to 2.5%. The germline CDR1 and CDR2 sequences are ENHRY and SYGVKD. CDR3 length equals 11 residues. V gave up 3 bases and J gave up 11 bases, with 10 bases separating them. Sequencing used peripheral blood. The TCR comes from an older woman with acute or convalescent COVID-19. The chain combines TRBV10-3 with TRBJ1-1; D is ambiguous. CDR3: CAISEPRKAFF. CDR3 DNA sequence: TGTGCCATCAGTGAACCCAGGAAGGCTTTCTTT.